This T cell receptor beta chain emerged from a study of OX40 agonist ivuxolimab in advanced cancers. Study-wide results and caveats: A proportion of nonresponders additionally exhibited low normalized T-cell clonal expansion. No antigen was identified for the clonally expanded peripheral T cells.

In germline, CDR1 is SGDLS, CDR2 YYNGEE. The CDR3 runs 16 residues. With 3 bases removed from V and 5 bases from J, the gap between germline ends came to 20 bases. Sequenced by immunoSEQ multiplex PCR; TCRdb stores in-frame clones only, minus some. The sample yields roughly 73,000 clones, nearly 90% seen once. As concerns this clone: Its antigen is still unknown.

V is TRBV9 and J is TRBJ1-1; D not resolved. The TCR sequence derives from an adult with an advanced solid tumor such as melanoma, head and neck, liver or kidney cancer. The input for sequencing was CD4+ or CD8+ T cells sorted from blood, taken in a trial of the OX40 agonist ivuxolimab. The CDR3 reads CASSAHPVGSGTEAFF. The CDR3 DNA sequence: TGTGCCAGCAGCGCACACCCGGTTGGCTCGGGGACTGAAGCTTTCTTT. Full variable domain (outside the CDR3, taken from reference TRBV9 and TRBJ1-1): DSGVTQTPKHLITATGQRVTLRCSPRSGDLSVYWYQQSLDQGLQFLIQYYNGEERAKGNILERFSAQQFPDLHSELNLSSLELGDSALYFCASSAHPVGSGTEAFFGQGTRLTVV.